This section outlines one TCR beta chain sequence together with its context. The antigen this receptor binds is unknown. Within one base of it there is no much larger clone, and no base qualities were kept. The sample belongs to a study of Ad26.COV2.S vaccination and SARS-CoV-2 variants (dated by TCRdb to about 2021). For the study in its entirety: Donors in the vaccine arm were drawn from COV1001, a phase I-IIa trial of Ad26.COV2.S in healthy adults that was multicentre, randomized, double-blind and placebo-controlled. TCRbeta repertoire sequencing served as the tool for gauging how specific and how broad the SARS-CoV-2-reactive T cell receptors were following Ad26.COV2.S vaccination. Investigators did not know the trial group allocation while performing experiments and assessing outcomes. A total of roughly 32 samples were included in the TCR-sequenced set, comprising around 20 Ad26.COV2.S vaccine recipients, 5 placebo recipients and 8 SARS-CoV-2 convalescent individuals. Ad26.COV2.S was administered intramuscularly at 5 x 10^10 or 1 x 10^11 viral particles, either as a single shot or as two shots given 56 days apart. Participants in the trial were split at random into five groups of five each, receiving low-dose or high-dose Ad26.COV2.S once or twice, or else placebo on both occasions. Points the paper makes about the study in general: Compared with placebo recipients, Ad26.COV2.S recipients showed higher spike-specific TCR breadth (P = 0.0014). Non-spike TCR breadth was comparable between vaccine and placebo recipients, consistent with the vaccine containing only spike. According to the authors, total T cell responses may have been underestimated by the TCR breadth and depth analyses. Substantial breadth of spike-specific CD8+ and CD4+ T cell responses was reported after vaccination. The study lacked the statistical power to compare responses across vaccine doses or regimens.

The immunoSEQ Assay was used to sequence TCRbeta CDR3 regions. After extraction, genomic DNA underwent amplification by bias-controlled multiplex PCR, followed by high-throughput sequencing. Per the authors' processing: Collapsing and filtering of sequences were performed to quantify the absolute abundance of each unique TCRbeta CDR3 region. Usable DNA was measured by amplifying reference genes present in all nucleated cells, and TCRbeta template counts were normalized to that usable DNA to estimate T cell fraction. Repertoire TCRs were annotated as SARS-CoV-2-specific by exact matching of V gene, CDR3 amino acid sequence and J gene to a known reactive TCR set. The reference SARS-CoV-2 TCR set was obtained from MIRA and was filtered for enrichment in COVID-19-positive ImmuneCODE repertoires, whereby public or cross-reactive TCRs were removed. Using the MIRA antigens, annotated TCRs were further analysed by specific ORF or by position within an ORF. Depth was the summed frequency of annotated unique rearrangements, while breadth was defined as annotated unique rearrangements over total unique productive rearrangements. TCR breadth was compared between groups using two-sided Wilcoxon rank-sum tests. This immuneACCESS table, as held by TCRdb, lists in-frame sequences with V and J called but not all clones. Of the missing ones, under half trace to an unresolved V gene in checked studies; the others have no known cause. D and trimming come from the DNA, and the V and J calls and clone size come from that table. This sample lists approximately 420,000 clones; 88% were detected once. The top ten hold under 4% of the sample.

The treatment or condition label of this sample denotes: 15 to 20 received Ad26.COV2.S at low or high dose, single or two shots; roughly 5 received placebo; per-sample allocation not given. Repertoires of vaccine and placebo recipients were sequenced from samples taken on day 63 after the first injection. Cohort 1b enrolled about two dozen adults aged 18-55 years at a single site in Boston, USA, between 29 July and 7 August 2020. Ad26.COV2.S consisted of a replication-incompetent adenovirus type 26 vector by which a prefusion-stabilized SARS-CoV-2 spike protein from the original Wuhan strain was expressed. The CDR3 runs 14 residues from the cysteine to the phenylalanine. Kept here is only the CDR3 DNA, which spans 42 bases and is read in frame from base 1. The germline V gene specifies SGHRS as CDR1 and YFSETQ as CDR2. V loses 0 bases, J loses 9 bases, and the germline ends lie 13 bases apart.

The clonotype was recovered from a person between 18 and 65 years old who received the Ad26.COV2.S COVID-19 vaccine or a placebo. The specimen comprised peripheral blood, sampled in a trial of Ad26.COV2.S vaccine versus placebo. The sequence is built from TRBV5-1 and TRBJ2-1; D gene: possibly TRBD2, on 7 matching bases. The CDR3 region reads CASSLAEGEGEQFF. The DNA is as follows: TGCGCCAGCAGCTTGGCGGAGGGGGAGGGTGAGCAGTTCTTC.